This T cell receptor beta chain appears in the sequencing data of a study of identical twins. CDR3 length: 13 residues. Germline V lookup: CDR1 ENHRY, CDR2 SYGVKD. V gave up 5 bases and J gave up 7 bases; unmatched junction bases: 4. TCRdb independently ran MiXCR on the 5' RACE reads; one entry per CDR3 protein. This sample has 450,000 to 500,000 distinct CDR3 sequences; 13% to 15% occur once, and the top ten carry approximately 0.9%. This clonotype was picked up a small number of times. This sample also belongs to another study, concerning yellow fever vaccine responses in identical twins.

Sample: CD4+ T cells sorted from blood. This receptor was obtained from a woman aged 18-29 years in good health. The chain is built from TRBV10-3 and TRBJ1-4, with 7 positions matching TRBD1. CDR3 amino acids: CAISTAGGEKLFF. CDR3 in DNA: TGTGCCATCAGTACCGCAGGGGGTGAAAAACTGTTTTTT.